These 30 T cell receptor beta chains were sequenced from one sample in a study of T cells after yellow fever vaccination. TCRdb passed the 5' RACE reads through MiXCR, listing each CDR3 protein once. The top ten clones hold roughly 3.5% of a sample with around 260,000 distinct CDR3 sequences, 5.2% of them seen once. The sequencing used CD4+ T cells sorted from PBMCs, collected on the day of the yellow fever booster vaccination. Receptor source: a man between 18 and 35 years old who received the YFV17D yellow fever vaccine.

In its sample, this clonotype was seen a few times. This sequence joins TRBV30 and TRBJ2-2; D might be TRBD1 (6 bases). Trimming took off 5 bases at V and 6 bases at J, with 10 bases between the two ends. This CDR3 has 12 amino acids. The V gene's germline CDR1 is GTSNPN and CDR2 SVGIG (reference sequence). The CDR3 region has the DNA TGTGCCTGGGGACAGAGGGCCGGGGAGCTGTTTTTT. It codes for CAWGQRAGELFF.

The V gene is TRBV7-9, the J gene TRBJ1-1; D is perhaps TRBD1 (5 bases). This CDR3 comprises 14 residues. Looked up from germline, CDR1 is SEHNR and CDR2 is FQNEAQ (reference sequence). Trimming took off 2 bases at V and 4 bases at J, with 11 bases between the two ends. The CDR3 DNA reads TGTGCCAGCAGCTTATTAGGGGCTAGCACTGAAGCTTTCTTT. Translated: CASSLLGASTEAFF.

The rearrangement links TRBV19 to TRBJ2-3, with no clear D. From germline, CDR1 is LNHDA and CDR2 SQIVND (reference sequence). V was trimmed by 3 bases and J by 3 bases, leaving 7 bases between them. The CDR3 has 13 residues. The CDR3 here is CASSIPGTDTQYF. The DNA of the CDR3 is TGTGCCAGTAGTATCCCTGGAACAGATACGCAGTATTTT.

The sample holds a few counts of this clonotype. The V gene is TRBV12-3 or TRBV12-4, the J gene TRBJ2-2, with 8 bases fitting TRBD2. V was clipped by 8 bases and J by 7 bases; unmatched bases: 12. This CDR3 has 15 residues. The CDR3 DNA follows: TGTGCCAGCGATAAAGCGGGGGCCTTCGGCGGGGAGCTGTTTTTT. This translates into CASDKAGAFGGELFF.

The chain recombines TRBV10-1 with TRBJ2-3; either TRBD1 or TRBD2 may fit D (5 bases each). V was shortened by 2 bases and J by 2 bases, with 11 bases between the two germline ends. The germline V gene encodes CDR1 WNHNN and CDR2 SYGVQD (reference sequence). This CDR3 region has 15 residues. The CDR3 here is CASSEVGTPTDTQYF. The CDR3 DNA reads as TGCGCCAGCAGTGAGGTTGGGACCCCCACAGATACGCAGTATTTT.

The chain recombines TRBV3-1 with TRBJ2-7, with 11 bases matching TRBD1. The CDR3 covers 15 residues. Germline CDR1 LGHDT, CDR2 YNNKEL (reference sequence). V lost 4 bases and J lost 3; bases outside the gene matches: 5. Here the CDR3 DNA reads TGTGCCAGCAGCCGCTCCGGGACAGGGGGCTACGAGCAGTACGTC. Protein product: CASSRSGTGGYEQYV.

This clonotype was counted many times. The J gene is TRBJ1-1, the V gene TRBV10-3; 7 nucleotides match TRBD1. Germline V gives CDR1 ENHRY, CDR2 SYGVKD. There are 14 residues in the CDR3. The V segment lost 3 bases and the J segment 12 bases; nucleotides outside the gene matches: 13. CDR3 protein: CAISDYVLRQGTFF. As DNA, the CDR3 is TGTGCCATCAGTGATTACGTTTTACGACAGGGAACTTTCTTT.

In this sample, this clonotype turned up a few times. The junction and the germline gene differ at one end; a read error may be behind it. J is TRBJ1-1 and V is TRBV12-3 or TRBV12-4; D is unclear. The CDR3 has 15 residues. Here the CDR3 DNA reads TGTGCCAGCTCCCCCGGTGGGAAACTGAACACTGATGCTTTCTTT. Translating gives CASSPGGKLNTDAFF.

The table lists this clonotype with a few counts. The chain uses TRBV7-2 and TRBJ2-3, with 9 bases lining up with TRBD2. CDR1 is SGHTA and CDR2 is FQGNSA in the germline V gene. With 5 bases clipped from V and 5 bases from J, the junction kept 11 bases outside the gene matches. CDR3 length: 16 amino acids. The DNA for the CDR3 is TGTGCCAGCAGCCGGACGGGCGGGGGGGGTGGAGATACGCAGTATTTT. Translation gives CASSRTGGGGGDTQYF.

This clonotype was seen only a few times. CDR3 region: CASRPPTGGTIYF. The DNA for the CDR3 is TGTGCCAGCAGGCCCCCGACAGGGGGTACCATATATTTT. The chain uses TRBV6-5 and TRBJ1-3; 9 nucleotides agree with TRBD1. Losses at the gene ends were 6 bases for V and 10 bases for J; bases not matched to a gene: 7. Germline V gene sequence: CDR1 MNHEY, CDR2 SVGAGI. The CDR3 is made up of 13 amino acids.

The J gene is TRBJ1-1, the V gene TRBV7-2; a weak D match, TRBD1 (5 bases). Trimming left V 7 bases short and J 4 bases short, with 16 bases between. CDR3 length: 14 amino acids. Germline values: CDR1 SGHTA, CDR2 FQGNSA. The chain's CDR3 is CASNPRAGGTEAFF. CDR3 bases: TGTGCCAGCAACCCCAGGGCCGGGGGCACTGAAGCTTTCTTT. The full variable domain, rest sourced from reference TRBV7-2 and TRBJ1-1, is GAGVSQSPSNKVTEKGKDVELRCDPISGHTALYWYRQSLGQGLEFLIYFQGNSAPDKSGLPSDRFSAERTGGSVSTLTIQRTQQEDSAVYLCASNPRAGGTEAFFGQGTRLTVV.

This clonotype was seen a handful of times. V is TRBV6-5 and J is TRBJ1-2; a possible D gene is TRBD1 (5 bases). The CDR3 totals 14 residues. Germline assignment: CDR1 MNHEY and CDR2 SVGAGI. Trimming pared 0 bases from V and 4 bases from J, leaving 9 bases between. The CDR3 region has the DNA TGTGCCAGCAGTTACTCGGGGGGTACCTATGGCTACACCTTC. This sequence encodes CASSYSGGTYGYTF.

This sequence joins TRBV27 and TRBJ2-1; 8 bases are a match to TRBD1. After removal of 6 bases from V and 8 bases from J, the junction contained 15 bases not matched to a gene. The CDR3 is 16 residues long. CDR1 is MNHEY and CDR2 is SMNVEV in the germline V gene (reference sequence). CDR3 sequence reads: CASRVGRQGYMHEQFF. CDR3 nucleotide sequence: TGTGCCAGCAGAGTAGGGAGACAGGGGTATATGCATGAGCAGTTCTTC.

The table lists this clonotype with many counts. The DNA of the CDR3 is TGTGCCAGCAGCTCCAGACAGGGTGCTTTCTTT. It is translated as CASSSRQGAFF. The chain joins TRBV11-2 to TRBJ1-1, with TRBD1 matching over 7 bases. The germline gives CDR1 SGHAT, CDR2 FQNNGV. With 4 bases clipped from V and 11 bases from J, the junction kept 4 bases outside the gene matches. The CDR3 totals 11 residues.

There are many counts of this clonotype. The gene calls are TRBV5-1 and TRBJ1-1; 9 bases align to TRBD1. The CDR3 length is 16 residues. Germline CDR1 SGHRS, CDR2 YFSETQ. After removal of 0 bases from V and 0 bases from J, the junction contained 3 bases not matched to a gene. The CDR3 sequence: CASSLARQGVNTEAFF. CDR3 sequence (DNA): TGCGCCAGCAGCTTGGCGAGACAGGGGGTGAACACTGAAGCTTTCTTT.

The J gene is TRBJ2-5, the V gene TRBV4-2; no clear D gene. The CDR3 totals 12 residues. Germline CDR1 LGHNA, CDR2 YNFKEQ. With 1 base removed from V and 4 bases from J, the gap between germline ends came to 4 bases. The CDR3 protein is CASSQGIETQYF. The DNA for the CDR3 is TGTGCCAGCAGCCAAGGTATAGAGACCCAGTACTTC.

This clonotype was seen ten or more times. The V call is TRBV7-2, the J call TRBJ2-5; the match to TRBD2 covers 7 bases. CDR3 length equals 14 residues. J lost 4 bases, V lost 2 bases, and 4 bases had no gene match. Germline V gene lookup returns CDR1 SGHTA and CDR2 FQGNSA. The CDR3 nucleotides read TGTGCCAGCAGCTTACGACTAGCAGGAGAGACCCAGTACTTC. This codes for CASSLRLAGETQYF.

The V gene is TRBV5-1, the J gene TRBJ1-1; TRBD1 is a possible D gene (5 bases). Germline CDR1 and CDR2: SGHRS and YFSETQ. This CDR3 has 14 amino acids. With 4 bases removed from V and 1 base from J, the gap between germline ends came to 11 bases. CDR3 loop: CASSLLQGNTEAFF. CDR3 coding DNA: TGCGCCAGCAGCCTCTTGCAGGGGAACACTGAAGCTTTCTTT.

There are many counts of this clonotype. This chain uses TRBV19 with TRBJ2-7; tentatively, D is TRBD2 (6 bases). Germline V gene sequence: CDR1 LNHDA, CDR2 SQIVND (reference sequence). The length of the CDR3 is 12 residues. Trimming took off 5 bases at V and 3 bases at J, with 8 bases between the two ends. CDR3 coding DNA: TGTGCCAGTAGTTCCGGGAGCTACGAGCAGTACTTC. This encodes CASSSGSYEQYF.

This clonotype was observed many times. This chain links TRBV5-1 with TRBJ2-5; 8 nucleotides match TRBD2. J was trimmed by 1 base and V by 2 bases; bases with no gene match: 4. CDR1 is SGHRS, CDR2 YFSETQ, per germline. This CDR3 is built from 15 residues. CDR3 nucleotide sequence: TGCGCCAGCAGCTTCCGGGGGGGGTTCCAAGAGACCCAGTACTTC. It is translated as CASSFRGGFQETQYF.

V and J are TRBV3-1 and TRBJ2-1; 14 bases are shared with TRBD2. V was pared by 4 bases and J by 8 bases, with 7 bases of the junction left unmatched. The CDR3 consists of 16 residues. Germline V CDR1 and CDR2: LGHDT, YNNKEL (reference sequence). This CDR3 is CASSLRTSGGRYEQFF. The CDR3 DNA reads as TGTGCCAGCAGCCTACGGACTAGCGGGGGGCGGTATGAGCAGTTCTTC.

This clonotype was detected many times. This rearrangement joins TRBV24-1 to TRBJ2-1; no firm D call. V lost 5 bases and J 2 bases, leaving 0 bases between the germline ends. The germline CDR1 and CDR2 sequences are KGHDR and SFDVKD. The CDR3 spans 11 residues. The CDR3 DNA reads TGTGCCACCAGTGCCTACAATGAGCAGTTCTTC. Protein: CATSAYNEQFF.

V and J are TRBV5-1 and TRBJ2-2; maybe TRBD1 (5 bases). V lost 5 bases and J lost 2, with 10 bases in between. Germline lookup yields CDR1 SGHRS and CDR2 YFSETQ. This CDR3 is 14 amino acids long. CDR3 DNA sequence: TGCGCCAGCAGACCAGACAGCAACACCGGGGAGCTGTTTTTT. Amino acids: CASRPDSNTGELFF.

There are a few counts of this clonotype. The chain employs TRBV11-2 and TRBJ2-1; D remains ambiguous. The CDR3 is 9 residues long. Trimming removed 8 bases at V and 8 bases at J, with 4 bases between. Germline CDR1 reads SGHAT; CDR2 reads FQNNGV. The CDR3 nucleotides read TGTGCCAGCGGCTATGAGCAGTTCTTC. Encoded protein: CASGYEQFF. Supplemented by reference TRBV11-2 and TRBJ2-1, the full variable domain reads EAGVAQSPRYKIIEKRQSVAFWCNPISGHATLYWYQQILGQGPKLLIQFQNNGVVDDSQLPKDRFSAERLKGVDSTLKIQPAKLEDSAVYLCASGYEQFFGPGTRLTVL.

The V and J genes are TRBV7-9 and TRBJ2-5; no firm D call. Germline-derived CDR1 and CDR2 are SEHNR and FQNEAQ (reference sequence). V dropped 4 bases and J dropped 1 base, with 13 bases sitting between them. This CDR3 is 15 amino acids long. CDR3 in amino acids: CASSYPVHIQETQYF. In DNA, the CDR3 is TGTGCCAGCAGCTACCCCGTACACATCCAAGAGACCCAGTACTTC.

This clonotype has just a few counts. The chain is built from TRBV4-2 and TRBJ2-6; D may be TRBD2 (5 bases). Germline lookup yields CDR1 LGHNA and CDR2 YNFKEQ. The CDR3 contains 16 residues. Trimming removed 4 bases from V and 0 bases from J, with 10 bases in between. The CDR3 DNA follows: TGTGCCAGCAGCCCACCCGCGGGCTCTGGGGCCAACGTCCTGACTTTC. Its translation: CASSPPAGSGANVLTF.

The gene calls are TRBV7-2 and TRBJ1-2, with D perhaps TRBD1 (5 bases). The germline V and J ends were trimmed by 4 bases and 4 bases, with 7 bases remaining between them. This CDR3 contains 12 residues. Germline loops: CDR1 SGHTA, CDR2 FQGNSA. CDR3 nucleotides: TGTGCCAGCAGCTCCAGGGCCTATGGCTACACCTTC. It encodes CASSSRAYGYTF.

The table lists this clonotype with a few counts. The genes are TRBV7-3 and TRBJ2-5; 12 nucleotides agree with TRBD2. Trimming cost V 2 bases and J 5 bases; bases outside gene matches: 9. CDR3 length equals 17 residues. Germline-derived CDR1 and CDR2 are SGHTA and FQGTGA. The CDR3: CASSLGSSGGAGETQYF. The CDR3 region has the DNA TGTGCCAGCAGCTTAGGTTCTAGCGGGGGGGCCGGGGAGACCCAGTACTTC.

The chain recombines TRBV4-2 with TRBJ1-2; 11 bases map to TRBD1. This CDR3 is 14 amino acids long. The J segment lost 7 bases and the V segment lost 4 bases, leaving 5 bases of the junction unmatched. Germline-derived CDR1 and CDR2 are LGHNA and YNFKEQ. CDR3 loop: CASSRGQGASGYTF. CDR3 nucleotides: TGTGCCAGCAGCCGCGGACAGGGGGCTTCTGGCTACACCTTC.

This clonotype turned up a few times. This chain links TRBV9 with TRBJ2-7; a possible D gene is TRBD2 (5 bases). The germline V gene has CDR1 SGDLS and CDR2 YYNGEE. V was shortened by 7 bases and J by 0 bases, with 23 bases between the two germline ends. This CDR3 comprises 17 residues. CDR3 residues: CASETGADDVYSYEQYV. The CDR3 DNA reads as TGTGCCAGCGAGACTGGAGCGGATGACGTTTACTCCTACGAGCAGTACGTC.